A single sample gave rise to the 32 T cell receptor beta chains below, sequenced in a study of graft-versus-host responses after intestinal transplantation. The protocol was immunoSEQ multiplex PCR, while the TCRdb copy is restricted to in-frame clones and leaves out a portion. The profile covers 20,000 to 25,000 clones, with around 80% appearing a single time and around 3% taken by the ten largest. Processed graft tissue released its intraepithelial and lamina propria lymphocytes. This specimen was ileum tissue, taken 12 days after intestinal transplant. All receptors derive from a human patient who received an intestinal transplant, so some T cells may come from the graft donor.

The rearrangement links TRBV4-1 to TRBJ2-7; 8 bases align to TRBD2. Looked up from germline, CDR1 is MGHRA and CDR2 is YSYEKL. V gave up 3 bases and J gave up 2 bases; unmatched junction bases: 9. The CDR3 runs to 16 residues. The CDR3 loop reads CASSQGFSGTAYEQYF. In DNA form, the CDR3 reads TGCGCCAGCAGCCAGGGCTTTAGCGGGACTGCCTACGAGCAGTACTTC.

The chain combines TRBV18 with TRBJ2-7, with D possibly being TRBD1 (7 bases). The V gene's germline CDR1 is KGHSH and CDR2 LQKENI. Trimming shortened V by 2 bases and J by 5 bases, and 19 bases separated the two germline ends. The CDR3 loop spans 16 amino acids. The DNA of the CDR3 is TGTGCCAGCTCACCAGCCCAGGGGGGCGCGGTCCACGAGCAGTACTTC. Its translation is CASSPAQGGAVHEQYF.

This clone was detected only once. The V and J genes are TRBV27 and TRBJ1-1, with D unclear. CDR1 and CDR2 (germline): MNHEY, SMNVEV (reference sequence). V dropped 0 bases and J dropped 0 bases, with 5 bases sitting between them. The CDR3 loop spans 14 amino acids. This CDR3 is CASSLSQLNTEAFF. CDR3 coding DNA: TGTGCCAGCAGTTTATCACAACTGAACACTGAAGCTTTCTTT.

This chain uses TRBV9 with TRBJ2-7; 7 bases match TRBD2. Germline CDR1 is SGDLS and CDR2 is YYNGEE. This CDR3 is built from 13 residues. The V gene end was trimmed by 7 bases and the J gene end by 1 base; junction bases not matched to a gene: 5. DNA of the CDR3: TGTGCCAGCGGCGGGAGCCTGTCCTACGAGCAGTACTTC. Translation: CASGGSLSYEQYF.

This chain's CDR3 is CATSRDPGNLNTEAFF. The DNA for the CDR3 is TGTGCCACCAGCAGAGACCCAGGGAACTTGAACACTGAAGCTTTCTTT. The J gene is TRBJ1-1, the V gene TRBV15, with D possibly being TRBD1 (5 bases). Germline values: CDR1 LNHNV, CDR2 YYDKDF (reference sequence). Trimming cost V 0 bases and J 0 bases, with 11 bases left between them. The CDR3 has 16 residues.

This clone was found a few times. The rearrangement joins TRBV7-8 to TRBJ2-7; maybe TRBD2 (5 bases). Germline V gene data show CDR1 as SGHVS and CDR2 as FQNEAQ. The CDR3 is 17 amino acids. Trimming cost V 6 bases and J 0 bases, with 21 bases left between them. CDR3 sequence reads: CASSRPNEGGSSYEQYF. The CDR3 DNA is TGTGCCAGCAGTCGACCTAACGAGGGCGGTAGCTCCTACGAGCAGTACTTC.

The chain carries TRBV7-9 and TRBJ2-7; maybe TRBD2 (5 bases). Germline values: CDR1 SEHNR, CDR2 FQNEAQ (reference sequence). The CDR3 covers 14 residues. Trimming pared 7 bases from V and 3 bases from J, leaving 16 bases between. CDR3 sequence: CASTDTDYFYEQYF. CDR3 sequence (DNA): TGTGCCAGCACCGATACAGACTATTTCTACGAGCAGTACTTC.

J is TRBJ1-3 and V is TRBV25-1; 8 positions agree with TRBD1. Germline lookup yields CDR1 MGHDK and CDR2 SYGVNS. There are 17 residues in the CDR3. V was pared by 8 bases and J by 2 bases, with 14 bases of the junction left unmatched. The CDR3, as DNA: TGTGCCAGCGCAGGGGGCGGAGGGGTTTCCACTGGAAACACCATATATTTT. This codes for CASAGGGGVSTGNTIYF.

The chain has TRBV28 and TRBJ2-3; 11 positions agree with TRBD2. J lost 2 bases, V lost 3 bases, and 16 bases had no gene match. This CDR3 has 20 residues. Germline CDR1 MDHEN, CDR2 SYDVKM. The CDR3 DNA follows: TGTGCCAGCAGTTTTCTCCCGATATATCTAGCGGGAGGACTCACAGATACGCAGTATTTT. Its protein product is CASSFLPIYLAGGLTDTQYF.

The V gene is TRBV6-6, the J gene TRBJ2-7, with a weak D call TRBD1 (5 bases). Looked up from germline, CDR1 is MNHNY and CDR2 is SVGAGI (reference sequence). The CDR3 has 12 amino acids. V lost 5 bases, J lost 6 bases, and 11 bases lay in between. The CDR3 DNA sequence: TGTGCCAGCAGTCATCAGGGTCTCGAGCAGTACTTC. This encodes CASSHQGLEQYF.

This clone was recorded once. The chain recombines TRBV6-6 with TRBJ1-2; D perhaps matches TRBD1 (6 bases). Germline-derived CDR1 and CDR2 are MNHNY and SVGAGI (reference sequence). The CDR3 contains 15 residues. The germline V and J ends were trimmed by 0 bases and 4 bases, with 12 bases remaining between them. The CDR3, as DNA: TGTGCCAGCAGTTACTCCCCAGGGGAACCCTATGGCTACACCTTC. It yields the protein CASSYSPGEPYGYTF.

The chain employs TRBV7-8 and TRBJ2-3, with TRBD1 matching over 11 bases. This CDR3 spans 17 amino acids. J was trimmed by 5 bases and V by 2 bases; bases with no gene match: 9. CDR1 is SGHVS and CDR2 is FQNEAQ in the germline V gene. The CDR3 coding sequence is TGTGCCAGCAGCTTATGGTCCCCGGGACAGGGGGTAGATACGCAGTATTTT. Residues: CASSLWSPGQGVDTQYF.

This chain joins TRBV6-6 and TRBJ2-7; D is perhaps TRBD1 (6 bases). CDR3 length: 11 residues. Trimming took 4 bases from V and 6 from J, leaving 7 bases between them. Germline V lookup: CDR1 MNHNY, CDR2 SVGAGI (reference sequence). CDR3 DNA sequence: TGTGCCAGCAGTTTCAGGGGCGAGCAGTACTTC. Amino acid sequence: CASSFRGEQYF.

The rearrangement links TRBV7-2 to TRBJ2-3, with 10 bases fitting TRBD2. J was trimmed by 6 bases and V by 5 bases; bases with no gene match: 8. The length of the CDR3 is 15 residues. Germline assignment: CDR1 SGHTA and CDR2 FQGNSA. CDR3 amino acids: CASSQGTSAQDTQYF. The CDR3 bases are TGTGCCAGCAGCCAAGGGACTAGCGCCCAGGATACGCAGTATTTT.

Written as DNA, the CDR3 is TGTGCCAGTAAGAGGGAAGACCAGGGGGTTAATTCACCCCTCCACTTT. Translating it yields CASKREDQGVNSPLHF. This rearrangement joins TRBV19 to TRBJ1-6; the match to TRBD1 covers 7 bases. The germline CDR1 and CDR2 sequences are LNHDA and SQIVND (reference sequence). This CDR3 is 16 amino acids long. V lost 7 bases and J lost 6; bases outside the gene matches: 12.

This clone has just one count. V usage is TRBV28 and J usage is TRBJ2-1, with 7 bases fitting TRBD1. Trimming at V came to 6 bases and at J to 3 bases, leaving 2 bases not matched to a gene. From germline, CDR1 is MDHEN and CDR2 SYDVKM. This CDR3 has 13 residues. DNA of the CDR3: TGTGCCAGCAGCTGGGACAGCTACAATGAGCAGTTCTTC. Encoded protein: CASSWDSYNEQFF.

V and J are TRBV9 and TRBJ2-2; 9 bases are a match to TRBD2. Germline loops: CDR1 SGDLS, CDR2 YYNGEE. The CDR3 totals 14 residues. The ends lost 7 bases at V and 3 bases at J; junction bases unmatched: 4. The CDR3 loop reads CASAGGGDTGELFF. The CDR3 nucleotides read TGTGCCAGCGCCGGCGGGGGGGACACCGGGGAGCTGTTTTTT.

J is TRBJ2-4 and V is TRBV20-1; D perhaps matches TRBD1 (6 bases). The CDR3 contains 11 residues. The germline V gene encodes CDR1 DFQATT and CDR2 SNEGSKA (reference sequence). V was shortened by 3 bases and J by 14 bases, with 14 bases between the two germline ends. DNA of the CDR3: TGCAGTGCTAGTTCACAGGGACCGGAGTACTTC. Protein product: CSASSQGPEYF.

V is TRBV5-1 and J is TRBJ1-1, with D unclear. The ends were cut back, 0 bases at V and 7 bases at J, with 16 bases in the middle. Germline assignment: CDR1 SGHRS and CDR2 YFSETQ. This CDR3 spans 15 amino acids. The CDR3 coding sequence is TGCGCCAGCAGCTTGGTTGCCCCAGGTGTGGGTGAAGCTTTCTTT. Protein: CASSLVAPGVGEAFF.

This chain joins TRBV5-6 and TRBJ1-2, with 7 nucleotides matching TRBD1. V dropped 4 bases and J dropped 5; count of bases not matched to a gene: 11. This CDR3 is built from 15 residues. Germline CDR1 is SGHDT and CDR2 is YYEEEE. The CDR3 DNA is TGTGCCAGCAGCGGGGATCGAGGGGGCCCTTATGGCTACACCTTC. Amino acid sequence: CASSGDRGGPYGYTF.

The chain carries TRBV11-3 and TRBJ1-1; the D is unclear. Trimming cost V 1 base and J 11 bases, with 14 bases left between them. This CDR3 is built from 13 residues. Looked up from germline, CDR1 is SGHNT and CDR2 is YENEEA. CDR3 sequence (DNA): TGTGCCAGCAGCTTAGGAGGGATTCCGGGGGCTTTCTTT. Translating gives CASSLGGIPGAFF.

The chain couples TRBV15 to TRBJ1-4, with D maybe TRBD1 (5 bases). The CDR3 spans 14 residues. The germline gives CDR1 LNHNV, CDR2 YYDKDF (reference sequence). With 6 bases removed from V and 1 base from J, the gap between germline ends came to 9 bases. The CDR3 DNA is TGTGCCACCAGTGTCAGGGTAACTAATGAAAAACTGTTTTTT. Its protein product is CATSVRVTNEKLFF.

The chain has TRBV5-1 and TRBJ2-5, with D unclear. V was pared by 0 bases and J by 3 bases, with 9 bases between. This CDR3 comprises 14 residues. Germline V gene sequence: CDR1 SGHRS, CDR2 YFSETQ. CDR3 in DNA: TGCGCCAGCAGCTTGGGTACCCTAGAAGAGACCCAGTACTTC. This encodes CASSLGTLEETQYF.

The V gene is TRBV9, the J gene TRBJ2-3; 10 bases map to TRBD2. Losses at the gene ends were 4 bases for V and 0 bases for J; bases not matched to a gene: 5. The germline gives CDR1 SGDLS, CDR2 YYNGEE. The CDR3 has 16 residues. Written as DNA, the CDR3 is TGTGCCAGCAGCCCTAGCGGGGGCCGTAGCACAGATACGCAGTATTTT. Amino acids: CASSPSGGRSTDTQYF.

The V and J genes are TRBV6-5 and TRBJ2-1, with 7 nucleotides matching TRBD2. With V trimmed by 4 bases and J by 8 bases, 14 bases remained unmatched. CDR3 size: 16 residues. Germline V gives CDR1 MNHEY, CDR2 SVGAGI. The CDR3 is CASSSFQGGPPDEQFF. The CDR3 nucleotides are TGTGCCAGCAGTTCGTTCCAGGGAGGGCCGCCGGATGAGCAGTTCTTC.

V gene TRBV5-4 combines with J gene TRBJ2-2, with 7 positions matching TRBD2. The J segment lost 5 bases and the V segment lost 5 bases, leaving 3 bases of the junction unmatched. The CDR3 contains 13 residues. Germline lookup yields CDR1 SGHNT and CDR2 YYREEE (reference sequence). In DNA, the CDR3 is TGTGCCAGCAGTTGGGGGGGAACCGGGGAGCTGTTTTTT. This gives the protein CASSWGGTGELFF.

This clone was seen more than once but under ten times. This chain uses TRBV6-4 with TRBJ2-3, with 10 bases matching TRBD2. V shed 4 bases and J 4 bases; nucleotides not matched to a gene: 5. This CDR3 is 15 amino acids long. Germline values: CDR1 MRHNA, CDR2 SNTAGT. This chain's CDR3 is CASSASGGASDTQYF. The CDR3 coding sequence is TGTGCCAGCAGTGCCAGCGGGGGGGCGTCAGATACGCAGTATTTT.

This clone has only one observation. V and J are TRBV19 and TRBJ1-1; D is unresolved. Per germline, CDR1 LNHDA and CDR2 SQIVND (reference sequence). The CDR3 covers 15 residues. The V gene lost 3 bases and the J gene lost 0 bases, with 11 bases spanning the gap. The CDR3 spells CASSMFGEMNTEAFF. As DNA, the CDR3 is TGTGCCAGTAGTATGTTCGGGGAGATGAACACTGAAGCTTTCTTT.

J is TRBJ2-2 and V is TRBV10-1; 8 bases match TRBD1. V gave up 6 bases and J gave up 3 bases; unmatched junction bases: 3. This CDR3 comprises 14 residues. Germline V CDR1 and CDR2: WNHNN, SYGVQD (reference sequence). The CDR3 sequence is CASSGTGDTGELFF. As DNA, the CDR3 is TGCGCCAGCAGCGGGACAGGCGACACCGGGGAGCTGTTTTTT.

The rearrangement joins TRBV11-3 to TRBJ2-7, with TRBD1 matching over 8 bases. The CDR3 runs 14 residues. Germline CDR1 and CDR2: SGHNT and YENEEA. V was pared by 4 bases and J by 1 base, with 3 bases of the junction left unmatched. The CDR3 region is CASSSGQASYEQYF. The DNA of the CDR3 is TGTGCCAGCAGCTCGGGACAGGCATCCTACGAGCAGTACTTC.

This clone was recorded only once. The chain links TRBV6-1 to TRBJ1-1; 10 positions match TRBD1. V lost 6 bases and J lost 0; bases outside the gene matches: 1. The germline gives CDR1 MNHNS, CDR2 SASEGT. CDR3 length: 14 amino acids. CDR3 DNA: TGTGCCAGCAGGGGGACAGGGGTGAACACTGAAGCTTTCTTT. Its protein is CASRGTGVNTEAFF.

The V and J genes are TRBV6-1 and TRBJ1-2, with D unresolved. This CDR3 is 17 amino acids long. CDR1 and CDR2 (germline): MNHNS, SASEGT. With 2 bases removed from V and 6 bases from J, the gap between germline ends came to 22 bases. CDR3 sequence: CASSERPASAASHGYTF. The DNA of the CDR3 is TGTGCCAGCAGTGAACGCCCCGCCTCCGCGGCCAGCCATGGCTACACCTTC.